Below are 2 T cell receptor beta chains sequenced from a single sample in a study of glioma-infiltrating T cells after dendritic cell vaccination. TCRdb's table, derived via immunoSEQ multiplex PCR, lists solely in-frame clones and lacks some. In the table there are about 82,000 clones, about 90% of which are singletons. Material: blood, obtained before dendritic cell vaccination. These receptor sequences come from a human donor with glioblastoma.

In nucleotides, the CDR3 is TGTGCCAGCAGCCCCCGGCCAGGTGGCAATGAGCAGTTCTTC. It yields the protein CASSPRPGGNEQFF. This chain joins TRBV7-6 and TRBJ2-1; D is unclear. The CDR3 runs to 14 residues. V lost 5 bases and J lost 6, with 14 bases in between. Germline assignment: CDR1 SGHVS and CDR2 FNYEAQ.

The J gene is TRBJ1-2, the V gene TRBV19, with D perhaps matching TRBD1 (5 bases). Germline V gives CDR1 LNHDA, CDR2 SQIVND (reference sequence). Trimming removed 6 bases from V and 6 bases from J, with 17 bases in between. The CDR3 totals 14 residues. The CDR3 spells CASSNRRGLDGYTF. CDR3 nucleotide sequence: TGTGCCAGTAGCAACCGACGGGGGTTAGATGGCTACACCTTC. Full variable domain (rest looked up from reference TRBV19 and TRBJ1-2): DGGITQSPKYLFRKEGQNVTLSCEQNLNHDAMYWYRQDPGQGLRLIYYSQIVNDFQKGDIAEGYSVSREKKESFPLTVTSAQKNPTAFYLCASSNRRGLDGYTFGSGTRLTVV.